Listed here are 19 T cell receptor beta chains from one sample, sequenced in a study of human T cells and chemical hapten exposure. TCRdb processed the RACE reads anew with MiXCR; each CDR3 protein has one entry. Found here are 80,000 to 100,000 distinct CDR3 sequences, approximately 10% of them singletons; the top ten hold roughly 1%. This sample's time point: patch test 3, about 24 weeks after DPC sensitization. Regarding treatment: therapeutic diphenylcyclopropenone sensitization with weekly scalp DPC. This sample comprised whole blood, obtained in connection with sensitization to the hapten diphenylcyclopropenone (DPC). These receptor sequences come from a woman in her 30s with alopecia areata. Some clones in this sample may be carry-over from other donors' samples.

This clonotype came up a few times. For the CDR3, the DNA is TGCGCCAGCAGCACGGGGCCAGGAGGTGAGCAGTACGTC. It is translated as CASSTGPGGEQYV. The chain uses TRBV5-1 and TRBJ2-7; D possibly matches TRBD1 or TRBD2 (5 bases each). Between the trimmed V and J ends, which lost 4 bases and 7 bases, there was a span of 15 bases. Germline CDR1 is SGHRS and CDR2 is YFSETQ. There are 13 residues in the CDR3.

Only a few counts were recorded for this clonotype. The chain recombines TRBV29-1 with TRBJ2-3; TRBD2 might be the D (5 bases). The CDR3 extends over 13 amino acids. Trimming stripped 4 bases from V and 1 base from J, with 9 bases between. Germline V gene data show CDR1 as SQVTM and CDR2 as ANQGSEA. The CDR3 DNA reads TGCAGCGTTGTATCAGCGGGCACAGATACGCAGTATTTT. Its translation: CSVVSAGTDTQYF.

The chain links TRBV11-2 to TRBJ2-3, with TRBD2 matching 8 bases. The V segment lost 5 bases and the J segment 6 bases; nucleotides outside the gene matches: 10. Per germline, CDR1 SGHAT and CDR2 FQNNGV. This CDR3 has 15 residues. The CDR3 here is CASSPEAGDSDTQYF. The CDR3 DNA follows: TGTGCCAGCAGCCCCGAAGCGGGGGACTCTGATACGCAGTATTTT.

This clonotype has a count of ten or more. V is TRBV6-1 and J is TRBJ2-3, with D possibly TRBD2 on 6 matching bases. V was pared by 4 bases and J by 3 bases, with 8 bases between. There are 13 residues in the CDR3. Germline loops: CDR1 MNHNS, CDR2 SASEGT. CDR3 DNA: TGTGCCAGCAGTGCTGGGGGGACAGATACGCAGTATTTT. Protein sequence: CASSAGGTDTQYF.

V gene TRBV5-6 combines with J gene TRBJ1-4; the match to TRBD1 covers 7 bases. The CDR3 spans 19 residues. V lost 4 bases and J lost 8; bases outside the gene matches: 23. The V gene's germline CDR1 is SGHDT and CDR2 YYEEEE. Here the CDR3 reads CASSTGRDSDYTLKEKLFF. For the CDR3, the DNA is TGTGCCAGCAGCACCGGCCGGGACAGCGACTATACCCTGAAGGAAAAACTGTTTTTT.

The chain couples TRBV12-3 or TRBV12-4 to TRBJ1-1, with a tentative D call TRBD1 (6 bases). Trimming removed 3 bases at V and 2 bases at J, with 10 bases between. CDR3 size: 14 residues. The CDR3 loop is CASSFGGPNTEAFF. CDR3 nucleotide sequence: TGTGCCAGCAGTTTTGGGGGGCCAAACACTGAAGCTTTCTTT.

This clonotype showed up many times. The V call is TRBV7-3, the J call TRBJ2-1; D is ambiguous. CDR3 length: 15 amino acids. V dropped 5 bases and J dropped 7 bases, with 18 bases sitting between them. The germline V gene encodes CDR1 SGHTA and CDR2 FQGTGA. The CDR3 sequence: CASSPNGVGRNEQFF. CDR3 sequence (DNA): TGTGCCAGCAGCCCTAACGGTGTGGGCAGGAATGAGCAGTTCTTC.

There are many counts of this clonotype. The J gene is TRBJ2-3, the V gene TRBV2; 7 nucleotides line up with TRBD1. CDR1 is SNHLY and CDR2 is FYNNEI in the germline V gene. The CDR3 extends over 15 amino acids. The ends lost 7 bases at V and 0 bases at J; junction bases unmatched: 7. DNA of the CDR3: TGTGCCAGCAAGAGGGGGCCGGGTAGCACAGATACGCAGTATTTT. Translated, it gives CASKRGPGSTDTQYF.

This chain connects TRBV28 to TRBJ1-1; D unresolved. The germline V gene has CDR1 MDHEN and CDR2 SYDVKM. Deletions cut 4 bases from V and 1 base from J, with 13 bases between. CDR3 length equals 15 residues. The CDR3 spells CASSSVTARNTEAFF. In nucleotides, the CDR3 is TGTGCCAGCAGTTCGGTTACGGCCAGGAACACTGAAGCTTTCTTT.

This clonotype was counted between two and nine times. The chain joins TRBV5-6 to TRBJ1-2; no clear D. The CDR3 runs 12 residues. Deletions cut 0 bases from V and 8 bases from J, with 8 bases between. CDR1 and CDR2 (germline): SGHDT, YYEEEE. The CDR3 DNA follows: TGTGCCAGCAGCTTGGGGGCTCTAGGCTACACCTTC. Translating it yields CASSLGALGYTF.

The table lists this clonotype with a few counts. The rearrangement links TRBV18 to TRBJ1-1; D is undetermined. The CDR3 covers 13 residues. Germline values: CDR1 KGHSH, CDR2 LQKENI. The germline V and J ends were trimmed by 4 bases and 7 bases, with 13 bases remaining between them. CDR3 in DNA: TGTGCCAGCTCACTTGCAGGTCTTAATGAAGCTTTCTTT. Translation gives CASSLAGLNEAFF.

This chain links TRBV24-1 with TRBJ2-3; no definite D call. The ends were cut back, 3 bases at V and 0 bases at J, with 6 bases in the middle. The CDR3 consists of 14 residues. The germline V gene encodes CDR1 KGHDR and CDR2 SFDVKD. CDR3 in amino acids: CATSDLDSTDTQYF. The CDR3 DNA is TGTGCCACCAGTGATCTAGACAGCACAGATACGCAGTATTTT.

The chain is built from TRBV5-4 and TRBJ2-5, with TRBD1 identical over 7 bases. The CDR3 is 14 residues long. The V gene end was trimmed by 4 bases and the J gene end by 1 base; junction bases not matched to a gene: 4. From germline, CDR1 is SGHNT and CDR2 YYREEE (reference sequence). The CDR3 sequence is CASSTGQVQETQYF. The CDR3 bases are TGTGCCAGCAGCACAGGACAGGTCCAAGAGACCCAGTACTTC.

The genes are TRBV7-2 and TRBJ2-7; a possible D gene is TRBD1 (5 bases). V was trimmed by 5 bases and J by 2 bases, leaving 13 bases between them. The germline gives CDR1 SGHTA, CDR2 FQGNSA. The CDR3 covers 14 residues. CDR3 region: CASSLQTATYEQYF. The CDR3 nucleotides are TGTGCCAGCAGCCTCCAGACAGCCACCTACGAGCAGTACTTC.

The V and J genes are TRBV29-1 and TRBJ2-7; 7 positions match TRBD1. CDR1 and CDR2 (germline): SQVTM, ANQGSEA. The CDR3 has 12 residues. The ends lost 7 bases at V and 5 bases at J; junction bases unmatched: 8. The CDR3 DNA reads TGCAGCGCTGATTCCCAGGGGGACGAGCAGTACTTC. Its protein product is CSADSQGDEQYF.

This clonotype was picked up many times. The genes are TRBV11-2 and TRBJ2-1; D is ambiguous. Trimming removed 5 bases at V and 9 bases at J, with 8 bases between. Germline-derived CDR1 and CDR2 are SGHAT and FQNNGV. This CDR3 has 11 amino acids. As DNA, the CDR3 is TGTGCCAGCAGCCCGTATGGTGAGCAGTTCTTC. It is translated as CASSPYGEQFF. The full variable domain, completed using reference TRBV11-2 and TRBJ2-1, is EAGVAQSPRYKIIEKRQSVAFWCNPISGHATLYWYQQILGQGPKLLIQFQNNGVVDDSQLPKDRFSAERLKGVDSTLKIQPAKLEDSAVYLCASSPYGEQFFGPGTRLTVL.

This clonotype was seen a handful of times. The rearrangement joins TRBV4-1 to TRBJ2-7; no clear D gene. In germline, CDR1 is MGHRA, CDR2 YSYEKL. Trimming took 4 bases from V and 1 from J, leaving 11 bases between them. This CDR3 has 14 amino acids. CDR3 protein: CASSRGLGSYEQYV. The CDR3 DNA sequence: TGCGCCAGCAGCCGAGGCCTGGGATCCTACGAGCAGTACGTC.

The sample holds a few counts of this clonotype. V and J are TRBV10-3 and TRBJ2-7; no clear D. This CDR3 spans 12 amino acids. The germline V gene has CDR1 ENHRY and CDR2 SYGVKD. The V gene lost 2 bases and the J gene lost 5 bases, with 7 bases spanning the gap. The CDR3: CAISEKYNEQYV. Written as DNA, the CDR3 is TGTGCCATCAGTGAGAAATACAACGAGCAGTACGTC.

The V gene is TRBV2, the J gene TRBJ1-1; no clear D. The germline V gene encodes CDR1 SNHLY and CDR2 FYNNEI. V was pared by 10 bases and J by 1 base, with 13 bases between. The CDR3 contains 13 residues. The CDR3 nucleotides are TGTGCCATCATCGCGGTACCGAACACTGAAGCTTTCTTT. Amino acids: CAIIAVPNTEAFF.